This T cell receptor beta chain was obtained from a study of spatial heterogeneity in lung cancer. V was trimmed by 6 bases and J by 3 bases, leaving 6 bases between them. Germline CDR1 is ENHRY and CDR2 is SYGVKD. CDR3 size: 12 residues. TCRdb redid the calling of the 5' RACE reads with MiXCR, one entry per CDR3 protein. The sample includes about 10,000 distinct CDR3 sequences, about 9.4% of them seen just once. This clonotype was detected many times. Stated time point: blood at routine non-recurrence follow-up after resection. The rearrangement joins TRBV10-3 to TRBJ1-5, with D unresolved. This specimen consisted of PBMCs, obtained at follow-up. The source of this sequence is a female donor with early-stage non-small cell lung cancer. This chain's CDR3 is CAIRADNQPQHF. The CDR3, as DNA: TGTGCCATCAGGGCAGACAATCAGCCCCAGCATTTT.